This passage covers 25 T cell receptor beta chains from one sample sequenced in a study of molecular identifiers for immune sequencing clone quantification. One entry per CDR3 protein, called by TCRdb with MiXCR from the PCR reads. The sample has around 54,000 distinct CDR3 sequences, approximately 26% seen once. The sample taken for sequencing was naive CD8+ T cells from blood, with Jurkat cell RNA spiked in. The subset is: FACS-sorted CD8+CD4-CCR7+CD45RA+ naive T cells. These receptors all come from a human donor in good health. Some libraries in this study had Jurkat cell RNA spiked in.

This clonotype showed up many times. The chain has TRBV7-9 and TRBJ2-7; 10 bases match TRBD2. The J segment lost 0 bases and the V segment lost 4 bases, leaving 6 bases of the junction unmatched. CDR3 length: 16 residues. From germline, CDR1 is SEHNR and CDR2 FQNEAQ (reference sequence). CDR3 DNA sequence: TGTGCCAGCAGCTCGGGACTAGCGCCGAACTCCTACGAGCAGTACTTC. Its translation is CASSSGLAPNSYEQYF.

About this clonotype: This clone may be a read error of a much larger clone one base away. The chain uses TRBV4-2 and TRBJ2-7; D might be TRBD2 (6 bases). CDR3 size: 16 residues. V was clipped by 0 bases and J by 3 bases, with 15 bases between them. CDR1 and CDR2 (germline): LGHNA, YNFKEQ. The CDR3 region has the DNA TGTGCCAGCAGCCAAGAAACCGACGGGGGATTCTACGAGCAGTACTTC. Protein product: CASSQETDGGFYEQYF.

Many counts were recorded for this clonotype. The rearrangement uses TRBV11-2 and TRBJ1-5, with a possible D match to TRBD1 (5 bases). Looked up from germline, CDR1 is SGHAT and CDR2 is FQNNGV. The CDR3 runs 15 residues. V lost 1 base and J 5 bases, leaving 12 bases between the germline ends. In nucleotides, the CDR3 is TGTGCCAGCAGCTTAGCCGGCAGGGTCGATCAGCCCCAGCATTTT. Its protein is CASSLAGRVDQPQHF.

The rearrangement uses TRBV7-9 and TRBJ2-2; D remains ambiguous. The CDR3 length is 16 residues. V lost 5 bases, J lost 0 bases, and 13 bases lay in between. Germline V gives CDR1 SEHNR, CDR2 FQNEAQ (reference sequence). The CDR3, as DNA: TGTGCCAGCAGCGGGATCCGGGTTGCGAACACCGGGGAGCTGTTTTTT. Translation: CASSGIRVANTGELFF.

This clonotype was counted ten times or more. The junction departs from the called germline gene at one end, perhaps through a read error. CDR3 sequence reads: CASSSDPDTQYF. CDR3 DNA: TGTGCCAGCTCCTCCGACCCCGACACCCAGTACTTT. V and J are TRBV5-3 and TRBJ2-5; D not certain. TRBV5-3 is placed among ORFs of uncertain function. CDR3 length: 12 amino acids.

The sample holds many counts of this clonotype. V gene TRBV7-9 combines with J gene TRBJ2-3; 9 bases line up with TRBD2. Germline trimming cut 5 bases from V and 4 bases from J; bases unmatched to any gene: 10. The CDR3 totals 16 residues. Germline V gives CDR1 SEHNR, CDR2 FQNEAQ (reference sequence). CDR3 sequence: CASSRLAGGPPDTQYF. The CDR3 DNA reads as TGTGCCAGCAGCCGATTGGCGGGAGGGCCTCCAGATACGCAGTATTTT.

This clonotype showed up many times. The CDR3 DNA sequence: TGTGCCAGTAGCCCGGGGGGAAGCAATCAGCCCCAGCATTTT. Translated, it gives CASSPGGSNQPQHF. The J gene is TRBJ1-5, the V gene TRBV19; a weak D match, TRBD1 (5 bases). The V gene's germline CDR1 is LNHDA and CDR2 SQIVND (reference sequence). V shed 6 bases and J shed 1 base, with 10 bases lying between them. The CDR3 length is 14 residues.

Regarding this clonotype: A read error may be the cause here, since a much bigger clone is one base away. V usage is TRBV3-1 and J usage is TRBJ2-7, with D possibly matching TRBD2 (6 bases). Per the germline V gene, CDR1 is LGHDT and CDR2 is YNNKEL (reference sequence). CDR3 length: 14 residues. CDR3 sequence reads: CAISQETTSYEQYF. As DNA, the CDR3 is TGTGCCATCAGCCAAGAAACGACTAGTTACGAGCAGTACTTC.

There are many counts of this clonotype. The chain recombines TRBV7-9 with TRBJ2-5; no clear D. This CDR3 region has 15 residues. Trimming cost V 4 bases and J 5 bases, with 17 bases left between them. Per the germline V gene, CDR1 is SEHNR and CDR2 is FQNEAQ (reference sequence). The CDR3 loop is CASSSPVFGEETQYF. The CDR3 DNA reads TGTGCCAGCAGCTCTCCGGTTTTCGGCGAGGAGACCCAGTACTTC.

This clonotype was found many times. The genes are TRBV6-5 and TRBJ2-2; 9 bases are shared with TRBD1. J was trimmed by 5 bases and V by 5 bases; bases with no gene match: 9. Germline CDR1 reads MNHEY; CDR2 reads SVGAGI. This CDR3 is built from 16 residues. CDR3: CASSHPRDRVTGELFF. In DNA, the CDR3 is TGTGCCAGCAGTCACCCCCGGGACAGGGTTACCGGGGAGCTGTTTTTT.

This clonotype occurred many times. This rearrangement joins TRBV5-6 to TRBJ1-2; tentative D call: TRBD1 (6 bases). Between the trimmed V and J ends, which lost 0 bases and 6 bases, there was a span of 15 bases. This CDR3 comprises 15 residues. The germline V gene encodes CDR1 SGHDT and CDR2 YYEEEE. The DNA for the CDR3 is TGTGCCAGCAGCTTGGAACAGGGTGAGCCCAATGGCTACACCTTC. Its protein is CASSLEQGEPNGYTF. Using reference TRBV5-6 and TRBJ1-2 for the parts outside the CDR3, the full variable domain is DAGVTQSPTHLIKTRGQQVTLRCSPKSGHDTVSWYQQALGQGPQFIFQYYEEEERQRGNFPDRFSGHQFPNYSSELNVNALLLGDSALYLCASSLEQGEPNGYTFGSGTRLTVV.

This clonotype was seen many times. This CDR3 reads CASKDPGTYEQYF. The CDR3 bases are TGTGCCAGCAAAGACCCGGGCACCTACGAGCAGTACTTC. V is TRBV28 and J is TRBJ2-7; D remains ambiguous. CDR1 is MDHEN and CDR2 is SYDVKM in the germline V gene. The length of the CDR3 is 13 residues. Trimming shortened V by 7 bases and J by 2 bases, and 12 bases separated the two germline ends.

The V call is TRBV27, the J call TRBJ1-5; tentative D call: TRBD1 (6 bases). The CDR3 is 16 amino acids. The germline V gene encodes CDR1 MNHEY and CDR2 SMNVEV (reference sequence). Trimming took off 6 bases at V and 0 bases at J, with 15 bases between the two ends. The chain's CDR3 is CASRQGTVNSNQPQHF. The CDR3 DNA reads TGTGCCAGCAGACAGGGTACCGTTAATAGCAATCAGCCCCAGCATTTT.

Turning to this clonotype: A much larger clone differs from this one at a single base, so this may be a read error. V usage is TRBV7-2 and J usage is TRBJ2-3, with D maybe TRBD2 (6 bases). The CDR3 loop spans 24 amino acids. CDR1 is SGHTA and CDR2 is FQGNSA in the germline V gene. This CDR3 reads CVSSLALTSGSKHSAGASTDTQYF. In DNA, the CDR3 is TGTGTCAGCAGCTTAGCCCTAACCTCTGGGTCGAAACATTCAGCGGGCGCTAGCACAGATACGCAGTATTTT. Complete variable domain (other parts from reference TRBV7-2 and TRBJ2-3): GAGVSQSPSNKVTEKGKDVELRCDPISGHTALYWYRQSLGQGLEFLIYFQGNSAPDKSGLPSDRFSAERTGGSVSTLTIQRTQQEDSAVYLCVSSLALTSGSKHSAGASTDTQYFGPGTRLTVL.

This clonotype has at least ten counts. The CDR3 sequence is CSVDDSAEQYF. The CDR3 nucleotides read TGCAGCGTTGACGATAGCGCCGAGCAGTACTTC. This rearrangement joins TRBV29-1 to TRBJ2-7, with a possible D match to TRBD2 (5 bases). The CDR3 length is 11 residues. V lost 3 bases and J lost 6, with 9 bases in between. CDR1 and CDR2 from the germline V gene are SQVTM and ANQGSEA.

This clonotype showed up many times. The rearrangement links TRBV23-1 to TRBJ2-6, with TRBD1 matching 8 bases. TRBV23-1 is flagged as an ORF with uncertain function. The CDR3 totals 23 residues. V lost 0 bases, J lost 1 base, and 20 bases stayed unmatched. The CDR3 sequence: CASSQSWGWTGTMGVSGANVLTF. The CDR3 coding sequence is TGCGCCAGCAGTCAATCGTGGGGCTGGACAGGGACGATGGGGGTATCTGGGGCCAACGTCCTGACTTTC.

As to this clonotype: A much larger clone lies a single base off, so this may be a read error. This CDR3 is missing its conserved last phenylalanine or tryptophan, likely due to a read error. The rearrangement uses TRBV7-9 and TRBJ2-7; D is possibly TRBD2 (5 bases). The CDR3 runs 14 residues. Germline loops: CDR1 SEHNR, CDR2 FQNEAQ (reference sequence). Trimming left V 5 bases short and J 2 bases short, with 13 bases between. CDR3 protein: CASSPERITYEQYI. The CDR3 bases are TGTGCCAGCAGCCCCGAGCGGATAACCTACGAGCAGTACATC.

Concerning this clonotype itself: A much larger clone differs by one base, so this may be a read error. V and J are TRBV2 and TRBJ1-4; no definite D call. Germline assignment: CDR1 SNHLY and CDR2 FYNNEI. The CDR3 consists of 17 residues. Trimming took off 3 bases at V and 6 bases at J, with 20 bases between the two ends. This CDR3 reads CASSDALWAQEDEKLFF. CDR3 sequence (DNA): TGTGCCAGCAGTGATGCGCTTTGGGCCCAAGAGGATGAAAAACTGTTTTTT.

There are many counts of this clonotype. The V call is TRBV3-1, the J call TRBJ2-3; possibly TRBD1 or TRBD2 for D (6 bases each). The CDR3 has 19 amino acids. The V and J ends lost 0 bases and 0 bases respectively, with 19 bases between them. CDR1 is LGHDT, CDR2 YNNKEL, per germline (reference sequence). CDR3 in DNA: TGTGCCAGCAGCCAAGAAGGAGTCTTGCGGGACACTAGCACAGATACGCAGTATTTT. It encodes CASSQEGVLRDTSTDTQYF.

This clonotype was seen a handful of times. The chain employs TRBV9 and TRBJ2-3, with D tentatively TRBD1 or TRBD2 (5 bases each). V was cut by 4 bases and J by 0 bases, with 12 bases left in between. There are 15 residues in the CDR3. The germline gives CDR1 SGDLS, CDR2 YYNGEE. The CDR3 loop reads CASSPGTTSTDTQYF. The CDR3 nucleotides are TGTGCCAGCAGCCCCGGGACGACTAGCACAGATACGCAGTATTTT. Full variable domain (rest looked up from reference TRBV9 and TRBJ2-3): DSGVTQTPKHLITATGQRVTLRCSPRSGDLSVYWYQQSLDQGLQFLIQYYNGEERAKGNILERFSAQQFPDLHSELNLSSLELGDSALYFCASSPGTTSTDTQYFGPGTRLTVL.

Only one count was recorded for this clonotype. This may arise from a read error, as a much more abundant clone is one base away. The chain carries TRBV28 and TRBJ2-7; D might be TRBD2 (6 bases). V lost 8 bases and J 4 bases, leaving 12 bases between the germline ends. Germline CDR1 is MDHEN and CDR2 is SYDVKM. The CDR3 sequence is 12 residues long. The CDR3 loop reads CASDGGEYEQYF. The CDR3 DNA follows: TGTGCCAGCGACGGAGGGGAATACGAGCAGTACTTC.

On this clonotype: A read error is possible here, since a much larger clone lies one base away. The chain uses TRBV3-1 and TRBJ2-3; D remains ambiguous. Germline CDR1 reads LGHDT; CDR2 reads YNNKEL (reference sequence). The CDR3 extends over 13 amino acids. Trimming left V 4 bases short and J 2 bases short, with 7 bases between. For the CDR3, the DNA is TGTGCCAGCAGCCCTGGATACACAGATACGCAGTATTTT. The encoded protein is CASSPGYTDTQYF.

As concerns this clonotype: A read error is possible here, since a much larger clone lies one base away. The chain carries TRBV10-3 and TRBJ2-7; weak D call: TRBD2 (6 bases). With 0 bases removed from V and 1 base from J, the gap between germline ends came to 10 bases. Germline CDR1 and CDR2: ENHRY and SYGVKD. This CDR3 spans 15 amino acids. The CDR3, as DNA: TGTGCCATCAGTGAGTCGGAGGGTTTGTCCTACGAGCAGTACTTC. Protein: CAISESEGLSYEQYF.

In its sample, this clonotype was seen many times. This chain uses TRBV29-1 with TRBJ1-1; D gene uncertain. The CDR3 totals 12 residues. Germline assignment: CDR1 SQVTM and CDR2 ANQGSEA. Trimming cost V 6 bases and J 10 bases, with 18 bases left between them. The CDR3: CSVPQTPEGAFF. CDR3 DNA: TGCAGCGTCCCCCAGACGCCGGAGGGAGCTTTCTTT. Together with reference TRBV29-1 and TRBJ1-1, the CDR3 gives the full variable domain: SAVISQKPSRDICQRGTSLTIQCQVDSQVTMMFWYRQQPGQSLTLIATANQGSEATYESGFVIDKFPISRPNLTFSTLTVSNMSPEDSSIYLCSVPQTPEGAFFGQGTRLTVV.

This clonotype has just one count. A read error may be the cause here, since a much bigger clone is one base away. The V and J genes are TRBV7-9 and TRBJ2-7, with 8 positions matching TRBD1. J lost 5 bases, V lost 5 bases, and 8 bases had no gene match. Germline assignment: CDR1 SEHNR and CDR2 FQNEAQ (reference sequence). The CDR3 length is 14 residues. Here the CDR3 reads CASSIPWTGNEQYF. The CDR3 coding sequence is TGTGCCAGCAGCATTCCCTGGACAGGGAACGAGCAGTACTTC. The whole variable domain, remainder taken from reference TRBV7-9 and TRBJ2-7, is DTGVSQNPRHKITKRGQNVTFRCDPISEHNRLYWYRQTLGQGPEFLTYFQNEAQLEKSRLLSDRFSAERPKGSFSTLEIQRTEQGDSAMYLCASSIPWTGNEQYFGPGTRLTVT.